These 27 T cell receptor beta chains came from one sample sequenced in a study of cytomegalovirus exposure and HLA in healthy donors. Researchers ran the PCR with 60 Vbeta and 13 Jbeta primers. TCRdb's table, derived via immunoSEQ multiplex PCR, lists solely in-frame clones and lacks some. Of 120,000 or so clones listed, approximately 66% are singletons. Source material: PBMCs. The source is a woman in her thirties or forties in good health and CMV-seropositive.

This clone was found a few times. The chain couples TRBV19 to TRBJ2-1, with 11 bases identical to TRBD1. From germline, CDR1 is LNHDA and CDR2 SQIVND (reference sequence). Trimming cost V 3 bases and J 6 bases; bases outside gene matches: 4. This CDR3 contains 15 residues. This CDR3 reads CASSIWTGGGNEQFF. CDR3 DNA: TGTGCCAGTAGTATTTGGACAGGGGGCGGCAATGAGCAGTTCTTC.

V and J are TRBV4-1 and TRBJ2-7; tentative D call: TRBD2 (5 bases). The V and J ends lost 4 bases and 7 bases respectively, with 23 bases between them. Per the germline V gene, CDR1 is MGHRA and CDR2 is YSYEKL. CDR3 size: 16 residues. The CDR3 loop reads CASSPQLTAGSEEQYF. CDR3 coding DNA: TGCGCCAGCAGCCCCCAGCTTACGGCGGGCTCTGAGGAGCAGTACTTC.

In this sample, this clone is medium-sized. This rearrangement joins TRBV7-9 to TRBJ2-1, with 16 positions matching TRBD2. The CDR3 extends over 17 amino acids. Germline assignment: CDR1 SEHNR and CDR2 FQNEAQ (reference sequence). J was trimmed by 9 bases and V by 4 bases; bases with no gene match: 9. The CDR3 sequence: CASSSLPGLAGGGEQFF. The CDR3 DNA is TGTGCCAGCAGCTCGCTCCCGGGACTAGCGGGAGGGGGTGAGCAGTTCTTC.

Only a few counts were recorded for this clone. CDR3 sequence: CASSSVETGGHGDQPQHF. In DNA, the CDR3 is TGTGCCAGCAGCAGTGTAGAGACAGGGGGCCATGGCGATCAGCCCCAGCATTTT. The chain combines TRBV21-1 with TRBJ1-5; TRBD1 is the table's D call and was not checked against the DNA. TRBV21-1 is a known pseudogene. This CDR3 has 18 amino acids.

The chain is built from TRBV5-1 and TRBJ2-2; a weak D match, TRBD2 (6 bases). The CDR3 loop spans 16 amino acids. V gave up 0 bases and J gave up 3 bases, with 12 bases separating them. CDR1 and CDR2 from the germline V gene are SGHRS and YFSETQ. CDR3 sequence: CASSLGSGLDTGELFF. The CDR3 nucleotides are TGCGCCAGCAGCTTGGGGAGCGGGCTGGACACCGGGGAGCTGTTTTTT.

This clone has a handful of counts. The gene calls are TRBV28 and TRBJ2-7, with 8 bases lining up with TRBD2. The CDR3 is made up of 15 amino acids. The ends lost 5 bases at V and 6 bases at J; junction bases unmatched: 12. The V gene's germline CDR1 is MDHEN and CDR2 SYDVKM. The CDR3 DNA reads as TGTGCCAGCAGTGTGTCCGGGAGGGATTGGGGCGAGCAGTACTTC. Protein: CASSVSGRDWGEQYF.

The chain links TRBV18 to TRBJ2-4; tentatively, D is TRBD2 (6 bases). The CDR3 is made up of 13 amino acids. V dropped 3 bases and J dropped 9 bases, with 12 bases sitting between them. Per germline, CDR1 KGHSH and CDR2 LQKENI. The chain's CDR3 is CASSPIGTGIQYF. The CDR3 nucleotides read TGTGCCAGCTCACCGATCGGGACTGGCATTCAGTACTTC.

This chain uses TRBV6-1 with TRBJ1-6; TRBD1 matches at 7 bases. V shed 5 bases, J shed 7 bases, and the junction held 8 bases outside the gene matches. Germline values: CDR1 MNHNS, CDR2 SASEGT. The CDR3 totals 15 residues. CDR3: CASSLSPGQNSPLHF. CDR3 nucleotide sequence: TGTGCCAGCAGTCTTTCTCCGGGACAGAATTCACCCCTCCACTTT.

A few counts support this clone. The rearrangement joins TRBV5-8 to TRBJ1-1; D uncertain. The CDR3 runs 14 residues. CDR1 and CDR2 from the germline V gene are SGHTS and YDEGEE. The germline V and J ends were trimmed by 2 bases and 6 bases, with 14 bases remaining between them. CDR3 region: CASSFRLEWAEAFF. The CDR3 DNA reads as TGTGCCAGCAGCTTTCGACTGGAGTGGGCTGAAGCTTTCTTT.

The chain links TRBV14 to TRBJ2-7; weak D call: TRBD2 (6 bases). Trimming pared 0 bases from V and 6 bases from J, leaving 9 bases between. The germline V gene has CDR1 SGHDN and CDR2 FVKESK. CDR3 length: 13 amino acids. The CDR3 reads CASSQDWGGEQYF. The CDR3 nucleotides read TGTGCCAGCAGCCAAGATTGGGGAGGCGAGCAGTACTTC.

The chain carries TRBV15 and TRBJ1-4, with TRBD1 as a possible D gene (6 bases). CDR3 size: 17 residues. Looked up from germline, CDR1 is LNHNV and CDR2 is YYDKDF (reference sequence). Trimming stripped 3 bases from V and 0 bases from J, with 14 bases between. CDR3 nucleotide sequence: TGTGCCACCAGCAGGGTGGACAGTTTTGCAACTAATGAAAAACTGTTTTTT. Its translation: CATSRVDSFATNEKLFF.

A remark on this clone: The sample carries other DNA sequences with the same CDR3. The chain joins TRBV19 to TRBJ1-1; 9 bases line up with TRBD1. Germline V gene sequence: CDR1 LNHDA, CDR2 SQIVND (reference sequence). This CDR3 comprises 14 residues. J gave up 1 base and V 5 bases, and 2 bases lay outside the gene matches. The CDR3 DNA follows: TGTGCCAGTAGTGTGACAGGGGGGAACACTGAAGCTTTCTTT. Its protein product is CASSVTGGNTEAFF.

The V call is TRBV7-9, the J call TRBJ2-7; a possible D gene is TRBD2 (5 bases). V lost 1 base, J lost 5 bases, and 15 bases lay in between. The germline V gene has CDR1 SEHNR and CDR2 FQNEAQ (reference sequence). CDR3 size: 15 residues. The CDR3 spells CASSLGTTTIDEQYF. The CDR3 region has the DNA TGTGCCAGCAGCTTAGGGACGACTACGATCGACGAGCAGTACTTC.

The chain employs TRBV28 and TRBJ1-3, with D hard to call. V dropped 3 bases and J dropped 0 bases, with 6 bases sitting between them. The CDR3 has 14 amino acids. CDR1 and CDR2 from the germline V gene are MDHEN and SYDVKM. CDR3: CASSFQISGNTIYF. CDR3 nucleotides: TGTGCCAGCAGTTTCCAGATCTCTGGAAACACCATATATTTT.

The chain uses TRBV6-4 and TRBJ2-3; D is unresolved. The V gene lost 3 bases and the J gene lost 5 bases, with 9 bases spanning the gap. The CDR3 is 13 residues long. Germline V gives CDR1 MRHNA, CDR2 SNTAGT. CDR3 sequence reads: CASSEASGDTQYF. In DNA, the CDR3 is TGTGCCAGCAGTGAAGCCTCAGGAGATACGCAGTATTTT.

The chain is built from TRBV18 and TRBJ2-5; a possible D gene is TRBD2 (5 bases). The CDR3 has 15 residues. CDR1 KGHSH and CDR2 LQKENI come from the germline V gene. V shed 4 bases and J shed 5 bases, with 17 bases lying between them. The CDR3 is CASSLLTGEKETQYF. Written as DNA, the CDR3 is TGTGCCAGCTCACTTCTTACCGGGGAGAAGGAGACCCAGTACTTC.

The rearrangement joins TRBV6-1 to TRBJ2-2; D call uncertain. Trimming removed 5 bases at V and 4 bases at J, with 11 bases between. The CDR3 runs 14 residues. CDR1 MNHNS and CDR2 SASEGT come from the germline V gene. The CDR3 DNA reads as TGTGCCAGCAGTCGCAGCGAGACCACCGGGGAGCTGTTTTTT. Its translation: CASSRSETTGELFF.

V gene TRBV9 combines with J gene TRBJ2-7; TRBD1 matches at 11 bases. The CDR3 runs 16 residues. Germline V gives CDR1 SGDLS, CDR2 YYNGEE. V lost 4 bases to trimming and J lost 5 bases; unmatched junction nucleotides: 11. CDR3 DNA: TGTGCCAGCAGCCCACAACTAGGACAGGGGGCCCACGAGCAGTACTTC. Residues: CASSPQLGQGAHEQYF. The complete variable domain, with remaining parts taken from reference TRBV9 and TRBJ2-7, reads DSGVTQTPKHLITATGQRVTLRCSPRSGDLSVYWYQQSLDQGLQFLIQYYNGEERAKGNILERFSAQQFPDLHSELNLSSLELGDSALYFCASSPQLGQGAHEQYFGPGTRLTVT.

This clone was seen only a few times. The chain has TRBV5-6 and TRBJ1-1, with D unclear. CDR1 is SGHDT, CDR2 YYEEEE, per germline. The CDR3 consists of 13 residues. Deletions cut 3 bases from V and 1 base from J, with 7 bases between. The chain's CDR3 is CASSSVWNTEAFF. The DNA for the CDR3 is TGTGCCAGCAGCTCCGTTTGGAACACTGAAGCTTTCTTT.

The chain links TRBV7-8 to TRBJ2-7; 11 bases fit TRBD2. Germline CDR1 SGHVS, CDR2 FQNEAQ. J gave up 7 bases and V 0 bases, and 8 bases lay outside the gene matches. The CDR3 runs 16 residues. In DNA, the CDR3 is TGTGCCAGCAGCTTAGCAGGGACTAGCGGCGTCCGGGAGCAGTACTTC. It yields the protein CASSLAGTSGVREQYF.

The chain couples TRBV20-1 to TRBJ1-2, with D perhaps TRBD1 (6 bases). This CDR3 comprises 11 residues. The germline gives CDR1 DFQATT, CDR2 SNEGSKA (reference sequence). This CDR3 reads CRVGGDYGYTF. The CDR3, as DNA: TGCAGAGTAGGGGGGGACTATGGCTACACCTTC.

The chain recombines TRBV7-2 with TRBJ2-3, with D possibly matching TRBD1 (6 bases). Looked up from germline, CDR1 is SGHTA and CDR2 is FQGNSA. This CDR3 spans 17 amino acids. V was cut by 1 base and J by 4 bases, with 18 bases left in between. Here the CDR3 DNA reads TGTGCCAGCAGCTTAGTGTCGGGACACAGGAGACCAGATACGCAGTATTTT. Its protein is CASSLVSGHRRPDTQYF. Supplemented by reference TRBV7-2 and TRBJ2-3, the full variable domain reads GAGVSQSPSNKVTEKGKDVELRCDPISGHTALYWYRQSLGQGLEFLIYFQGNSAPDKSGLPSDRFSAERTGGSVSTLTIQRTQQEDSAVYLCASSLVSGHRRPDTQYFGPGTRLTVL.

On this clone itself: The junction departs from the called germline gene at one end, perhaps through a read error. The chain's CDR3 is CSSSRTSGVSYEQYF. The DNA for the CDR3 is TGTTCCAGCAGCCGGACTAGCGGGGTTTCCTACGAGCAGTACTTC. The V and J genes are TRBV7-9 and TRBJ2-7; 12 nucleotides agree with TRBD2. This CDR3 has 15 residues. The germline CDR1 and CDR2 sequences are SEHNR and FQNEAQ (reference sequence).

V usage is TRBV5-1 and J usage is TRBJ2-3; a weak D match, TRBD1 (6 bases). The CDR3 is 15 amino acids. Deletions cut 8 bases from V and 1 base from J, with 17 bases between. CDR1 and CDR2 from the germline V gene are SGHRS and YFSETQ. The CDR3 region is CASQEQGLGTDTQYF. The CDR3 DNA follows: TGCGCCAGTCAAGAACAGGGATTAGGCACAGATACGCAGTATTTT. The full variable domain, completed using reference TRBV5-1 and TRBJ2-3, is KAGVTQTPRYLIKTRGQQVTLSCSPISGHRSVSWYQQTPGQGLQFLFEYFSETQRNKGNFPGRFSGRQFSNSRSEMNVSTLELGDSALYLCASQEQGLGTDTQYFGPGTRLTVL.

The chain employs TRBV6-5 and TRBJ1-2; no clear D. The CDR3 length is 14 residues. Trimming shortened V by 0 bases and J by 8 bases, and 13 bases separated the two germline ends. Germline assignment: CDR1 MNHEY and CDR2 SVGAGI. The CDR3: CASSYSPAAGGYTF. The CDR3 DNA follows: TGTGCCAGCAGTTACTCCCCCGCTGCGGGGGGCTACACCTTC.

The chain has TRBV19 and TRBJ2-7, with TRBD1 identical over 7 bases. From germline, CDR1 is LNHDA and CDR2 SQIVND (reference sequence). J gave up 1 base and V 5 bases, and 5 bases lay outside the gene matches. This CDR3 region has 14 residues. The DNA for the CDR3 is TGTGCCAGTAGTCCGACAGGGCCGTCCTACGAGCAGTACTTC. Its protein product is CASSPTGPSYEQYF.

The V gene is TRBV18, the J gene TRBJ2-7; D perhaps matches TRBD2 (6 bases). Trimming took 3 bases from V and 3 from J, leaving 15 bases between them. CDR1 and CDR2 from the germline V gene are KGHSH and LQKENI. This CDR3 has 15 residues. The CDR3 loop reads CASSPGTAGLYEQYF. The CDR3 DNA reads TGTGCCAGCTCACCCGGGACGGCGGGACTCTACGAGCAGTACTTC. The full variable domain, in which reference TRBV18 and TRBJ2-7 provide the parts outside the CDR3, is NAGVMQNPRHLVRRRGQEARLRCSPMKGHSHVYWYRQLPEEGLKFMVYLQKENIIDESGMPKERFSAEFPKEGPSILRIQQVVRGDSAAYFCASSPGTAGLYEQYFGPGTRLTVT.